One and the same sample provided the 19 T cell receptor beta chains below, sequenced in a study of blood T cell repertoires in COVID-19. Only in-frame clones appear in the TCRdb table, and some are missing; sequencing was by immunoSEQ multiplex PCR. In the table there are roughly 82,000 clones, around four fifths of which are singletons. Sequences were obtained from peripheral blood. These receptors came from a woman aged 60-70 years with acute or convalescent COVID-19.

V usage is TRBV3-1 (or the pseudogene TRBV3-2) and J usage is TRBJ2-1; 14 bases are shared with TRBD2. The V gene end was trimmed by 5 bases and the J gene end by 4 bases; junction bases not matched to a gene: 7. The CDR3 sequence is 17 residues long. The germline V gene encodes CDR1 LGHDT and CDR2 YNNKEL (reference sequence). The CDR3 DNA reads TGTGCCAGCAGCTACAGACTAGCGGGAGGGAGGTACAATGAGCAGTTCTTC. Translation gives CASSYRLAGGRYNEQFF.

The chain has TRBV11-3 and TRBJ2-7; D gene unclear. Germline CDR1 SGHNT, CDR2 YENEEA. The CDR3 totals 12 residues. Deletions cut 6 bases from V and 5 bases from J, with 11 bases between. The CDR3 DNA is TGTGCCAGCAGGGAGACCCTAGACGAGCAGTACTTC. It is translated as CASRETLDEQYF.

This chain links TRBV3-1 (or the pseudogene TRBV3-2) with TRBJ2-2, with 9 bases matching TRBD2. The CDR3 loop spans 14 amino acids. The ends lost 5 bases at V and 6 bases at J; junction bases unmatched: 4. Germline values: CDR1 LGHDT, CDR2 YNNKEL (reference sequence). CDR3 amino acids: CASSNSGRAGELFF. The CDR3 coding sequence is TGTGCCAGCAGCAATAGCGGGAGAGCCGGGGAGCTGTTTTTT.

This clone has a single count. This CDR3 is also generated by other DNA sequences in the sample. V usage is TRBV5-5 and J usage is TRBJ1-1; 9 bases agree with TRBD1. From germline, CDR1 is SGHKS and CDR2 YYEKEE (reference sequence). CDR3 length: 14 residues. The V segment lost 2 bases and the J segment 1 base; nucleotides outside the gene matches: 0. CDR3 DNA: TGTGCCAGCAGCTTACAGGGGGCGAACACTGAAGCTTTCTTT. Translated, it gives CASSLQGANTEAFF.

V gene TRBV19 combines with J gene TRBJ1-2; TRBD1 matches 7 bases. This CDR3 contains 16 residues. J gave up 0 bases and V 0 bases, and 4 bases lay outside the gene matches. Looked up from germline, CDR1 is LNHDA and CDR2 is SQIVND (reference sequence). CDR3 in DNA: TGTGCCAGTAGTATAGAGGGGACAGCGTCTAACTATGGCTACACCTTC. Protein sequence: CASSIEGTASNYGYTF.

This clone showed up just once. The CDR3 nucleotides read TGCGCCAGCAGCTTGACCGGGACTAGTCGCTACAATGAGCAGTTCTTC. Translated: CASSLTGTSRYNEQFF. The chain couples TRBV5-1 to TRBJ2-1; 8 bases are shared with TRBD2. Germline CDR1 reads SGHRS; CDR2 reads YFSETQ. After removal of 1 base from V and 3 bases from J, the junction contained 6 bases not matched to a gene. The CDR3 length is 16 residues. Supplemented by reference TRBV5-1 and TRBJ2-1, the full variable domain reads KAGVTQTPRYLIKTRGQQVTLSCSPISGHRSVSWYQQTPGQGLQFLFEYFSETQRNKGNFPGRFSGRQFSNSRSEMNVSTLELGDSALYLCASSLTGTSRYNEQFFGPGTRLTVL.

The chain carries TRBV5-4 and TRBJ2-5, with TRBD2 as a possible D gene (6 bases). Trimming shortened V by 3 bases and J by 4 bases, and 16 bases separated the two germline ends. The CDR3 loop spans 15 amino acids. Germline lookup yields CDR1 SGHNT and CDR2 YYREEE (reference sequence). The CDR3 loop is CASSSTRAGRETQYF. In DNA form, the CDR3 reads TGTGCCAGCAGCTCGACTAGGGCCGGGCGAGAGACCCAGTACTTC.

This clone was seen ten or more times. The chain has TRBV7-9 and TRBJ1-3; 7 bases line up with TRBD1. The CDR3 extends over 16 amino acids. The V segment lost 1 base and the J segment 3 bases; nucleotides outside the gene matches: 6. Germline loops: CDR1 SEHNR, CDR2 FQNEAQ (reference sequence). For the CDR3, the DNA is TGTGCCAGCAGCTTAGACGAGGGGGCAAATGGAAACACCATATATTTT. Translation gives CASSLDEGANGNTIYF.

The chain carries TRBV5-5 and TRBJ1-1, with D possibly matching TRBD1 (5 bases). Trimming cost V 4 bases and J 3 bases, with 16 bases left between them. CDR1 and CDR2 from the germline V gene are SGHKS and YYEKEE (reference sequence). The CDR3 consists of 15 residues. Here the CDR3 DNA reads TGTGCCAGCAGCCCCTTCGGGGGGGAGGACACTGAAGCTTTCTTT. It yields the protein CASSPFGGEDTEAFF.

The chain carries TRBV11-2 and TRBJ1-3; 11 bases match TRBD1. CDR3 size: 16 residues. Looked up from germline, CDR1 is SGHAT and CDR2 is FQNNGV. J lost 2 bases, V lost 3 bases, and 3 bases had no gene match. The CDR3 sequence is CASSFPGQGAGNTIYF. The CDR3 nucleotides are TGTGCCAGCAGCTTTCCGGGACAGGGGGCTGGAAACACCATATATTTT. The variable domain in full, completed from reference TRBV11-2 and TRBJ1-3, reads EAGVAQSPRYKIIEKRQSVAFWCNPISGHATLYWYQQILGQGPKLLIQFQNNGVVDDSQLPKDRFSAERLKGVDSTLKIQPAKLEDSAVYLCASSFPGQGAGNTIYFGEGSWLTVV.

The CDR3 reads CAIRGRGIYEQYF. The CDR3 DNA sequence: TGTGCCATCCGAGGCAGGGGGATATACGAGCAGTACTTC. This chain joins TRBV10-3 and TRBJ2-7, with 7 nucleotides matching TRBD1. The V and J ends lost 8 bases and 4 bases, in that order; junction bases with no gene match: 8. This CDR3 region has 13 residues. Germline assignment: CDR1 ENHRY and CDR2 SYGVKD.

This rearrangement joins TRBV29-1 to TRBJ1-1; no clear D. Between the trimmed V and J ends, which lost 2 bases and 6 bases, there was a span of 10 bases. This CDR3 has 12 amino acids. Germline CDR1 reads SQVTM; CDR2 reads ANQGSEA. CDR3 region: CSVELNSSEAFF. CDR3 in DNA: TGCAGCGTTGAACTGAACAGTTCTGAAGCTTTCTTT.

This chain links TRBV23-1 with TRBJ2-3; 9 bases agree with TRBD2. TRBV23-1 is recorded as an ORF, its role being uncertain. The J segment lost 7 bases and the V segment lost 1 base, leaving 9 bases of the junction unmatched. The CDR3 contains 16 residues. The CDR3 DNA reads as TGCGCCAGCAGTCAATGGGGGCTAGCGGGAAGAAATACGCAGTATTTT. As protein: CASSQWGLAGRNTQYF.

The chain combines TRBV3-1 (or the pseudogene TRBV3-2) with TRBJ2-3, with 9 bases fitting TRBD1. This CDR3 spans 17 amino acids. Trimming took 4 bases from V and 1 from J; bases not matched to a gene: 9. Germline CDR1 and CDR2: LGHDT and YNNKEL (reference sequence). This CDR3 is CASSREGDRVGTDTQYF. The CDR3 nucleotides read TGTGCCAGCAGCCGAGAGGGGGACAGGGTGGGCACAGATACGCAGTATTTT.

The V gene is TRBV24-1, the J gene TRBJ2-3; D is uncertain. Looked up from germline, CDR1 is KGHDR and CDR2 is SFDVKD. The length of the CDR3 is 11 residues. The V and J ends lost 9 bases and 0 bases respectively, with 3 bases between them. The CDR3 region is CATQSTDTQYF. DNA of the CDR3: TGTGCCACCCAGAGCACAGATACGCAGTATTTT.

The chain links TRBV30 to TRBJ1-2; TRBD1 might be the D (5 bases). The length of the CDR3 is 11 residues. V shed 6 bases and J shed 3 bases, with 8 bases lying between them. Germline V gives CDR1 GTSNPN, CDR2 SVGIG (reference sequence). The CDR3 DNA is TGTGCCTGCGCCAGGGACTATGGCTACACCTTC. This gives the protein CACARDYGYTF.

V and J are TRBV27 and TRBJ1-1, with 7 bases lining up with TRBD1. Germline V gene data show CDR1 as MNHEY and CDR2 as SMNVEV (reference sequence). Trimming cost V 6 bases and J 6 bases; bases outside gene matches: 4. CDR3 size: 12 residues. The CDR3 sequence is CASRRQGSEAFF. CDR3 DNA sequence: TGTGCCAGCAGGCGACAGGGTTCTGAAGCTTTCTTT.

The V and J genes are TRBV27 and TRBJ1-6, with 7 nucleotides matching TRBD1. The CDR3 spans 14 residues. In germline, CDR1 is MNHEY, CDR2 SMNVEV (reference sequence). Losses at the gene ends were 5 bases for V and 7 bases for J; bases not matched to a gene: 5. CDR3 region: CASSLGQPNSPLHF. The CDR3 bases are TGTGCCAGCAGTCTGGGACAGCCCAATTCACCCCTCCACTTT.

This chain joins TRBV7-8 and TRBJ1-6, with 9 bases aligning to TRBD1. Per germline, CDR1 SGHVS and CDR2 FQNEAQ. The junction had 4 bases not matched to a gene; V was cut back by 4 bases and J by 6 bases. The CDR3 is made up of 15 amino acids. The CDR3 spells CASSSPGQGNSPLHF. CDR3 coding DNA: TGTGCCAGCAGCTCCCCGGGACAGGGTAATTCACCCCTCCACTTT.